This TCR beta chain was recorded in a study of blood T cell repertoires in COVID-19. The protocol was immunoSEQ multiplex PCR, while the TCRdb copy is restricted to in-frame clones and leaves out a portion. The table lists some 120,000 clones, almost 85% of them singletons, with around 7.5% in the top ten. V lost 5 bases and J lost 5; bases outside the gene matches: 8. There are 15 residues in the CDR3. Germline V lookup: CDR1 MDHEN, CDR2 SYDVKM. This TCR was recovered from a man aged 70-80 years with active or convalescent COVID-19. Sequences were obtained from peripheral blood. The V gene is TRBV28, the J gene TRBJ1-5, with 8 bases aligning to TRBD1. Here the CDR3 DNA reads TGTGCCAGCAGTCCTAGCGCAGGGGGCGATCAGCCCCAGCATTTT. The encoded protein is CASSPSAGGDQPQHF.